This T cell receptor beta chain comes out of a study of T cells in Graves' hyperthyroidism and ophthalmopathy. General study points: Through a model of 13 V-J features, ophthalmopathy was separated from stable hyperthyroidism. With a median lead of approximately 6 months before onset, the model predicted ophthalmopathy.

Template material for amplifying TCR beta CDR3 regions consisted of RNA transcripts. RT-PCR in the first round (using the HTBI primer set) targeted the TCR CDR3. TCRdb passed the multiplex PCR reads through MiXCR, listing each CDR3 protein once. The sample has 300,000 to 400,000 distinct CDR3 sequences, roughly 18% seen once. CDR3 length: 14 residues. Trimming took 3 bases from V and 7 from J; bases not matched to a gene: 9. The germline CDR1 and CDR2 sequences are MNHEY and SMNVEV (reference sequence). It was considered stable Graves' hyperthyroidism when ophthalmopathy did not progress within 18 months. Patients with uncontrolled infections, other autoimmune diseases, pregnancy or lactation were excluded. This clonotype has more than one count but fewer than ten. The antigen remains unidentified.

This TCR was recovered from a woman in her forties or fifties with Graves' hyperthyroidism. The genes are TRBV27 and TRBJ2-7; 7 bases match TRBD2. The source material was blood. The CDR3 DNA reads as TGTGCCAGCAGTTTGGCGGCGGGAGCTCAAGAGCAGTACTTC. Translating gives CASSLAAGAQEQYF.